This TCR beta chain is drawn from a study of CD8+ T cells in alopecia areata. Study at large: Oral tofacitinib (5 to 10 mg twice daily) was administered to treated patients.

Germline V gene sequence: CDR1 SQVTM, CDR2 ANQGSEA. The CDR3 is 12 amino acids. V dropped 6 bases and J dropped 5; count of bases not matched to a gene: 4. Comment on this clone: Antigen: not known.

Alopecia areata patients gave lesional scalp punch biopsies and peripheral blood samples. Study-wide findings and caveats: Scalp sequencing captures resident alphabeta T cells of normal skin too.

Sequencing templates came from extracted RNA that was reverse transcribed into cDNA. The assay was immunoSEQ multiplex PCR, and TCRdb's table has in-frame clones only and misses some. This sample has approximately 59,000 clones; about half occur once, and the top ten carry about a sixth. This material consisted of CD8+ T cells sorted from blood, taken at week 0. The rearrangement links TRBV29-1 to TRBJ2-1; TRBD1 aligns across 7 bases. This receptor was identified in a human donor with alopecia areata. This chain's CDR3 is CSVGTANNEQFF. DNA of the CDR3: TGCAGCGTCGGGACAGCTAACAATGAGCAGTTCTTC.